A selection of T cell receptor beta chains follows, all from one sample in a study of cytomegalovirus exposure and HLA in healthy donors. Data came from immunoSEQ multiplex PCR; TCRdb stores just in-frame clones and leaves some out. Among 150,000 to 200,000 clones listed, 75% were seen once. Sample: PBMCs. All receptors come from a woman in her 40s in good health and CMV-seropositive. Both conserved end residues are part of each CDR3. A D gene is named only where the DNA matches it firmly. Expanded clones are given a class, and other clones once, few, many or no size at all.

>TRBD1|.|TRBJ1-2|TRBV29-1
CSVDGARGYDYGYTF
TGCAGCGTTGATGGGGCCAGGGGGTATGACTATGGCTACACCTTC
>TRBD2|.|TRBJ2-1|TRBV19
CASSMGGGRPAEQFF
TGTGCCAGTAGTATGGGCGGGGGGCGGCCGGCTGAGCAGTTCTTC
>.|.|TRBJ1-6|TRBV30
CAWRQGNNSPLHF
TGTGCCTGGAGGCAGGGGAATAATTCACCCCTCCACTTT
>.|.|TRBJ2-7|TRBV5-1
CASSLEPAYEQYF
TGCGCCAGCAGCTTGGAGCCGGCCTACGAGCAGTACTTC
>.|few|TRBJ1-1|TRBV28
CASSPPGLGSEAFF
TGTGCCAGCAGCCCACCGGGGTTGGGGTCTGAAGCTTTCTTT
>TRBD1|.|TRBJ1-2|TRBV4-1
CASSQNLKILRTGQGYGYTF
TGCGCCAGCAGCCAAAACTTGAAAATTCTACGCACGGGACAGGGTTATGGCTACACCTTC
>TRBD1|few|TRBJ1-5|TRBV27
CASSHTGVGNQPQHF
TGTGCCAGCAGCCATACAGGGGTGGGCAATCAGCCCCAGCATTTT
>.|.|TRBJ2-7|TRBV10-2
CASRYSYEQYF
TGCGCCAGTCGGTACTCCTACGAGCAGTACTTC
>TRBD2|.|TRBJ2-3|TRBV7-2
CASSSPGTSGEDGTDTQYF
TGTGCCAGCAGCTCCCCCGGGACTAGCGGGGAGGATGGCACAGATACGCAGTATTTT
>TRBD2|.|TRBJ2-2|TRBV29-1
CSVNKAERTSGNTGELFF
TGCAGCGTCAACAAAGCCGAGCGGACTAGCGGGAACACCGGGGAGCTGTTTTTT
>TRBD1|.|TRBJ1-5|TRBV28
CASSLPRQGQNQPQHF
TGTGCCAGCAGTCTCCCCCGACAGGGGCAGAATCAGCCCCAGCATTTT
>TRBD1|.|TRBJ2-1|TRBV7-3
CASSLSTGAFYNEQFF
TGTGCCAGCAGCTTAAGTACAGGGGCGTTTTACAATGAGCAGTTCTTC
>TRBD1|.|TRBJ2-6|TRBV19
CASSDQGQFSSGANVLTF
TGTGCCAGTAGTGACCAGGGACAGTTCTCCTCTGGGGCCAACGTCCTGACTTTC
>TRBD2|.|TRBJ2-3|TRBV5-1
CASRGLAGTGGTDTQYF
TGCGCCAGCAGGGGACTAGCGGGCACGGGGGGCACAGATACGCAGTATTTT
>.|.|TRBJ1-2|TRBV19
CASMALMREGFGYTF
TGTGCCAGTATGGCGTTAATGAGGGAAGGATTTGGCTACACCTTC
>TRBD1|few|TRBJ2-7|TRBV25-1
CASSEFGTVYF
TGTGCCAGCAGTGAATTTGGGACAGTTTACTTC
>.|.|TRBJ2-4|TRBV19
CASSTQLAKNIQYF
TGTGCCAGTAGTACCCAACTAGCCAAAAACATTCAGTACTTC
>TRBD2|.|TRBJ2-7|TRBV9
CASSVGLAGSYEQYF
TGTGCCAGCAGCGTAGGGCTAGCGGGAAGTTACGAGCAGTACTTC
>TRBD2|many|TRBJ2-4|TRBV4-3
CASSQGSSGSDIQYF
TGCGCCAGCAGCCAAGGGAGTAGCGGGAGTGACATTCAGTACTTC
>.|.|TRBJ2-2|TRBV5-1
CASSLAVNTGELFF
TGCGCCAGCAGCTTGGCCGTGAACACCGGGGAGCTGTTTTTT
>TRBD1|.|TRBJ1-1|TRBV19
CASSTTGDTEAFF
TGTGCCAGTAGTACGACAGGGGACACTGAAGCTTTCTTT
>.|.|TRBJ2-5|TRBV7-2
CASRLSEYQETQYF
TGTGCCAGCAGACTATCGGAGTACCAAGAGACCCAGTACTTC
>.|few|TRBJ1-5|TRBV4-1
CASSRAEGNYQPQHF
TGCGCCAGCAGCCGGGCAGAGGGTAACTATCAGCCCCAGCATTTT
>TRBD2|few|TRBJ2-1|TRBV2
CASGTSVFF
TGTGCCAGCGGGACTAGCGTGTTCTTC
>.|.|TRBJ2-3|TRBV28
CASSLSSTGTQYF
TGTGCCAGCAGTTTGTCCTCGACAGGTACGCAGTATTTT
>.|.|TRBJ1-2|TRBV4-3
CASSQGRGTINYGYTF
TGCGCCAGCAGCCAAGGTAGAGGGACAATTAACTATGGCTACACCTTC
>TRBD2|.|TRBJ2-1|TRBV5-1
CASSSTTSGTHNEQFF
TGCGCCAGCAGCTCTACGACTAGCGGGACCCACAATGAGCAGTTCTTC
>.|.|TRBJ2-5|TRBV4-3
CASSGDSLETQYF
TGCGCCAGCAGCGGAGATTCTTTAGAGACCCAGTACTTC
>TRBD1|few|TRBJ1-2|TRBV6-1
CASSVQGAYGYTF
TGTGCCAGCAGTGTACAGGGGGCGTATGGCTACACCTTC
>TRBD2|.|TRBJ2-3|TRBV13
CASSPSTSADTQYF
TGTGCCAGCAGCCCCTCGACTAGCGCCGATACGCAGTATTTT
>.|.|TRBJ2-1|TRBV7-2
CASSFTQSSYNEQFF
TGTGCCAGCAGCTTTACACAGAGCTCCTACAATGAGCAGTTCTTC
>TRBD2|.|TRBJ2-1|TRBV19
CASSMLGLAGEDEQFF
TGTGCCAGTAGTATGCTGGGACTAGCGGGAGAAGATGAGCAGTTCTTC
>TRBD1|few|TRBJ1-1|TRBV7-2
CASSPQGAVTEAFF
TGTGCCAGCAGCCCTCAGGGGGCAGTCACTGAAGCTTTCTTT
>.|.|TRBJ1-1|TRBV6-5
CASSESLIPFF
TGTGCCAGCAGTGAGTCTCTAATCCCTTTCTTT
>.|.|TRBJ1-5|TRBV28
CASSSVNSIQHF
TGTGCCAGCAGTTCCGTCAACAGTATACAACATTTT
>.|.|TRBJ1-4|TRBV5-6
CASSPPPGATNEKLFF
TGTGCCAGCAGTCCTCCGCCGGGTGCAACTAATGAAAAACTGTTTTTT
>TRBD1|.|TRBJ1-1|TRBV19
CASSITGVNTEAFF
TGTGCCAGTAGTATCACAGGGGTGAACACTGAAGCTTTCTTT
>.|.|TRBJ2-3|TRBV20-1
CSASRDTQYF
TGCAGTGCTAGCCGGGATACGCAGTATTTT
>TRBD2|.|TRBJ2-7|TRBV5-1
CASSPGTRNHEQYF
TGCGCCAGCAGCCCCGGGACTAGGAACCACGAGCAGTACTTC
>.|.|TRBJ1-1|TRBV6-5
CASSWGIPGVGTEAFF
TGTGCCAGCAGTTGGGGTATCCCCGGGGTGGGCACTGAAGCTTTCTTT
>.|.|TRBJ1-2|TRBV10-2
CASGEVANYGYTF
TGCGCCAGCGGGGAGGTAGCTAACTATGGCTACACCTTC
>TRBD2|.|TRBJ2-3|TRBV11-3
CASSGGGRRLTQYF
TGTGCCAGCTCTGGTGGCGGGAGACGCTTGACGCAGTATTTT
>TRBD1|.|TRBJ1-1|TRBV28
CASSLDRGRTEAFF
TGTGCCAGCAGTTTAGACAGGGGGCGGACTGAAGCTTTCTTT
>TRBD2|.|TRBJ2-1|TRBV19
CASSNGLAPYNEQFF
TGTGCCAGTAGTAACGGACTAGCGCCCTACAATGAGCAGTTCTTC
>.|.|TRBJ1-5|TRBV15
CATSRSTGGSNQPQHF
TGTGCCACCAGCAGGAGTACGGGGGGAAGCAATCAGCCCCAGCATTTT
>TRBD2|.|TRBJ2-3|TRBV2
CASRDPGLATDTQYF
TGTGCCAGCAGGGATCCGGGACTAGCGACAGATACGCAGTATTTT
>.|.|TRBJ2-1|TRBV6-1
CASSEYREQFF
TGTGCCAGCAGTGAATATCGGGAGCAGTTCTTC
>TRBD1|.|TRBJ1-6|TRBV6-5
CASRSQGAYSPLHF
TGTGCCAGCAGGTCCCAGGGGGCTTATTCACCCCTCCACTTT
>.|.|TRBJ2-7|TRBV20-1
CSAETTGGQYF
TGCAGTGCTGAAACGACCGGCGGGCAGTACTTC